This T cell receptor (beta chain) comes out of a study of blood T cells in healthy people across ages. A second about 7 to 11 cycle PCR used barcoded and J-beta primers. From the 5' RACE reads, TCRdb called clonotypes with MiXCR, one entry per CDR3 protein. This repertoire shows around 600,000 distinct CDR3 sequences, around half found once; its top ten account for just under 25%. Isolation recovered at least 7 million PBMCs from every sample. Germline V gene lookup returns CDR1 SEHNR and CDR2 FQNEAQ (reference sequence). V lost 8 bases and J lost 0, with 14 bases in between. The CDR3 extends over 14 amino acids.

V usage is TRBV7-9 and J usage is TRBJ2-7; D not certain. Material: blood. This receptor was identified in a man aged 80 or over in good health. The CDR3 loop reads CASCWGSDSYEQYF. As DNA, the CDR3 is TGTGCCAGCTGCTGGGGTTCAGACTCCTACGAGCAGTACTTC.